Described below is a single T cell receptor beta chain sequence and its context. Antigen specificity is unknown. Germline V gene lookup returns CDR1 MNHEY and CDR2 SVGAGI. The CDR3 length is 14 residues. These data come from a study of post-analysis software for immune sequencing data. Included in the TCR beta cDNA libraries were unique molecular identifiers. Each CDR3 protein gets one entry after TCRdb re-called the PCR reads with MiXCR. The profile shows about 260,000 distinct CDR3 sequences, 35% to 45% of them singletons. General study results and limits: The normalized Chao1 diversity of multiple sclerosis patients was significantly lower than that of controls. In patients, about five TRBV segments were more frequent than in controls, with TRBV5-6, TRBV5-1 and TRBV20-1 among them.

The sequencing sample was made of blood. The receptor comes from a girl aged 10-17 years with multiple sclerosis. The V and J genes are TRBV6-5 and TRBJ2-4; D gene uncertain. The J call may not be correct, given that the DNA end is closer to TRBJ2-7. CDR3 in DNA: TGTGCCAGCAGTTACTCGAGGTCCACCTACGAGCAGTACTTC. Its protein is CASSYSRSTYEQYF.